These 10 T cell receptor beta chains share one sample of origin, sequenced in a study of blood T cell repertoires in COVID-19. Using immunoSEQ multiplex PCR, the repertoire was profiled, and TCRdb retains in-frame clones only, with some absent. Among under 85,000 clones listed, over 75% were seen once. Material for sequencing was peripheral blood. These receptors were collected from a human donor in a cohort sampled during active COVID-19.

The chain carries TRBV10-3 and TRBJ2-1; 11 bases are a match to TRBD2. Germline V gives CDR1 ENHRY, CDR2 SYGVKD. The J segment lost 5 bases and the V segment lost 10 bases, leaving 7 bases of the junction unmatched. The CDR3 covers 14 residues. The CDR3: CATTGTSGNNEQFF. Here the CDR3 DNA reads TGTGCCACGACCGGGACTAGCGGCAACAATGAGCAGTTCTTC.

The V and J genes are TRBV5-6 and TRBJ2-3; D unresolved. The germline CDR1 and CDR2 sequences are SGHDT and YYEEEE. The V end was cut by 0 bases, the J end by 6 bases, with 11 bases between. CDR3 length: 14 amino acids. The DNA of the CDR3 is TGTGCCAGCAGCTTGGGCCAAATCGCGGATACGCAGTATTTT. This encodes CASSLGQIADTQYF.

The chain recombines TRBV27 with TRBJ2-2, with D perhaps matching TRBD1 (6 bases). V gave up 3 bases and J gave up 1 base, with 9 bases separating them. This CDR3 comprises 15 residues. Germline assignment: CDR1 MNHEY and CDR2 SMNVEV (reference sequence). CDR3 in DNA: TGTGCCAGCAGTTTCGGGACAATGAACACCGGGGAGCTGTTTTTT. This sequence encodes CASSFGTMNTGELFF.

This clone has only one observation. The chain uses TRBV5-1 and TRBJ1-2, with D maybe TRBD1 (5 bases). The V end lost 3 bases, the J end lost 13 bases, and 25 bases lay between the germline ends. Germline CDR1 is SGHRS and CDR2 is YFSETQ. CDR3 length: 15 amino acids. CDR3 region: CASSSRTFSRTRGTF. As DNA, the CDR3 is TGCGCCAGCAGCTCCCGGACATTTTCACGTACCCGCGGCACCTTC.

V and J are TRBV5-4 and TRBJ2-2; 8 bases map to TRBD1. Germline assignment: CDR1 SGHNT and CDR2 YYREEE (reference sequence). V was pared by 1 base and J by 6 bases, with 11 bases of the junction left unmatched. The CDR3 length is 17 residues. The CDR3 protein is CASSLKGQGASPGELFF. CDR3 DNA: TGTGCCAGCAGCTTGAAGGGCCAGGGGGCATCTCCCGGGGAGCTGTTTTTT.

This chain links TRBV28 with TRBJ1-2; D is unclear. Germline CDR1 is MDHEN and CDR2 is SYDVKM. Trimming shortened V by 5 bases and J by 7 bases, and 11 bases separated the two germline ends. The CDR3 is 12 amino acids. The CDR3 here is CASSRNSGGYTF. The CDR3 DNA is TGTGCCAGCAGTAGAAACAGCGGTGGCTACACCTTC.

The gene calls are TRBV28 and TRBJ1-1; 10 nucleotides agree with TRBD1. Per germline, CDR1 MDHEN and CDR2 SYDVKM. CDR3 length: 17 amino acids. J was trimmed by 0 bases and V by 6 bases; bases with no gene match: 10. CDR3 region: CASRPPGTGALNTEAFF. The CDR3 region has the DNA TGTGCCAGCAGACCCCCCGGGACAGGGGCCCTGAACACTGAAGCTTTCTTT.

This chain links TRBV15 with TRBJ1-1, with D perhaps matching TRBD1 (6 bases). The CDR3 has 15 amino acids. Trimming pared 2 bases from V and 1 base from J, leaving 11 bases between. Looked up from germline, CDR1 is LNHNV and CDR2 is YYDKDF (reference sequence). DNA of the CDR3: TGTGCCACCAGCAGACCGGGACATACGAACACTGAAGCTTTCTTT. Translation: CATSRPGHTNTEAFF.

This chain uses TRBV3-1 (or the pseudogene TRBV3-2) with TRBJ1-3, with TRBD1 matching over 7 bases. The junction had 4 bases not matched to a gene; V was cut back by 8 bases and J by 0 bases. CDR3 length: 14 residues. Looked up from germline, CDR1 is LGHDT and CDR2 is YNNKEL (reference sequence). The CDR3 DNA sequence: TGTGCCAGCTGGGACAGTGGCTCTGGAAACACCATATATTTT. Its translation is CASWDSGSGNTIYF.

The chain links TRBV5-4 to TRBJ2-7, with TRBD2 matching over 9 bases. The V segment lost 2 bases and the J segment 4 bases; nucleotides outside the gene matches: 4. The germline CDR1 and CDR2 sequences are SGHNT and YYREEE (reference sequence). The CDR3 totals 14 residues. CDR3 amino acids: CASSFGGGGYEQYF. CDR3 in DNA: TGTGCCAGCAGCTTCGGCGGGGGGGGGTACGAGCAGTACTTC.